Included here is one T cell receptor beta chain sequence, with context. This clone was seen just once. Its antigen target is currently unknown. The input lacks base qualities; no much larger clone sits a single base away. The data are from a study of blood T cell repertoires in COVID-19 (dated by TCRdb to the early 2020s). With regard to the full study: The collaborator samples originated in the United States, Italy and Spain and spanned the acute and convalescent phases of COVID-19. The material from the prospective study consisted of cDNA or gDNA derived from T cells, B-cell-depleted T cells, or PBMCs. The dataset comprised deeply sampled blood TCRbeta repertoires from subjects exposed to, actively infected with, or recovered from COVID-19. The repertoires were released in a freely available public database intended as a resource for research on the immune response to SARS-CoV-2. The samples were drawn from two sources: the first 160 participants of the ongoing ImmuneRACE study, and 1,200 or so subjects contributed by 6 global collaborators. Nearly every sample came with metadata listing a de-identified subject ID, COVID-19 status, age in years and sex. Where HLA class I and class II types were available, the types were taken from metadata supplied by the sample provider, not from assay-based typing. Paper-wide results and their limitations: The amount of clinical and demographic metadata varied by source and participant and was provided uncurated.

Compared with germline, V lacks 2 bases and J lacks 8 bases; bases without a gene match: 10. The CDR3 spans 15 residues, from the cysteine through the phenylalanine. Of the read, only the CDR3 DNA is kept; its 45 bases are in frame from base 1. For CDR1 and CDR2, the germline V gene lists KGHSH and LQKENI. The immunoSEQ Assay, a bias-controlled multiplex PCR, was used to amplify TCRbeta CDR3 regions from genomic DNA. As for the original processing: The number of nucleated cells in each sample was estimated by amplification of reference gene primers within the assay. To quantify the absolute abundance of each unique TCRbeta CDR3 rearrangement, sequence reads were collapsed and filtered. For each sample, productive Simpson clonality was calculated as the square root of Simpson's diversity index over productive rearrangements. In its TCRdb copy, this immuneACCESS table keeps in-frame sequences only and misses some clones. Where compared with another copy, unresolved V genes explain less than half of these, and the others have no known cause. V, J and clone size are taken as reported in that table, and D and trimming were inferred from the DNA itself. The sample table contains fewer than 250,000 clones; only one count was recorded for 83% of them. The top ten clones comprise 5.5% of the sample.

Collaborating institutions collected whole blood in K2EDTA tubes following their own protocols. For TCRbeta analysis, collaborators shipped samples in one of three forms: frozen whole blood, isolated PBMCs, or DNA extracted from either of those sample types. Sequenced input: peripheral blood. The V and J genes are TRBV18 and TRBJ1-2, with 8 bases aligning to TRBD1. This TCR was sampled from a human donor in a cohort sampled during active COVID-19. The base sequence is TGTGCCAGCTCACCAATGACAGGGGATCGACTGGGCTACACCTTC. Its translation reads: CASSPMTGDRLGYTF.